This entry lists 26 T cell receptor beta chains sequenced from one sample in a study of T cells after yellow fever vaccination. TCRdb re-derived calls from the 5' RACE reads in MiXCR, one entry per CDR3 protein. The data hold about 170,000 distinct CDR3 sequences, with 5.5% to 7.5% observed a single time. Specimen: CD4+ T cells sorted from PBMCs, collected on the day of the first yellow fever vaccination. Source of these receptors: a man in his late teens or twenties who received the YFV17D yellow fever vaccine.

The rearrangement links TRBV5-1 to TRBJ2-1; TRBD2 agrees at 8 bases. With 2 bases clipped from V and 2 bases from J, the junction kept 12 bases outside the gene matches. The length of the CDR3 is 18 residues. Per germline, CDR1 SGHRS and CDR2 YFSETQ. CDR3 amino acids: CASSFRLGAGDPYNEQFF. The CDR3 coding sequence is TGCGCCAGCAGCTTCCGACTGGGAGCGGGGGATCCCTACAATGAGCAGTTCTTC. The variable domain in full, completed from reference TRBV5-1 and TRBJ2-1, reads KAGVTQTPRYLIKTRGQQVTLSCSPISGHRSVSWYQQTPGQGLQFLFEYFSETQRNKGNFPGRFSGRQFSNSRSEMNVSTLELGDSALYLCASSFRLGAGDPYNEQFFGPGTRLTVL.

In this sample, this clonotype turned up a few times. The chain couples TRBV7-3 to TRBJ1-1; D is possibly TRBD1 (5 bases). The CDR3 length is 15 residues. The ends were cut back, 5 bases at V and 3 bases at J, with 16 bases in the middle. CDR1 and CDR2 (germline): SGHTA, FQGTGA. CDR3 sequence (DNA): TGTGCCAGCAGCAGTCAACCGGCGGGGGACACTGAAGCTTTCTTT. It is translated as CASSSQPAGDTEAFF.

This clonotype was seen at least ten times. This sequence joins TRBV5-1 and TRBJ2-1; D may be TRBD1 (6 bases). Trimming shortened V by 1 base and J by 7 bases, and 12 bases separated the two germline ends. The CDR3 spans 14 residues. Germline CDR1 SGHRS, CDR2 YFSETQ. CDR3 in amino acids: CASSLWGPGNEQFF. Written as DNA, the CDR3 is TGCGCCAGCAGCTTGTGGGGGCCAGGAAATGAGCAGTTCTTC.

This clonotype was seen a few times. V is TRBV20-1 and J is TRBJ1-5; 9 bases align to TRBD1. This CDR3 is built from 13 residues. V was clipped by 5 bases and J by 7 bases; unmatched bases: 6. Germline values: CDR1 DFQATT, CDR2 SNEGSKA (reference sequence). The CDR3 DNA reads TGCAGTGCTGTCACAGGGGGCGGACAGCCCCAGCATTTT. It specifies CSAVTGGGQPQHF.

This clonotype has at least ten counts. The chain uses TRBV2 and TRBJ2-1; 8 nucleotides match TRBD1. This CDR3 comprises 15 residues. Germline V lookup: CDR1 SNHLY, CDR2 FYNNEI. V was pared by 6 bases and J by 0 bases, with 4 bases of the junction left unmatched. CDR3 protein: CASRGDRGSYNEQFF. Here the CDR3 DNA reads TGTGCCAGCAGAGGCGACAGGGGCTCCTACAATGAGCAGTTCTTC.

The V gene is TRBV7-2, the J gene TRBJ1-1; D call uncertain. Trimming took 5 bases from V and 1 from J, leaving 11 bases between them. CDR1 and CDR2 (germline): SGHTA, FQGNSA. This CDR3 is 14 amino acids long. The CDR3 sequence is CASSPTRWNTEAFF. The CDR3 DNA follows: TGTGCCAGCAGCCCCACACGGTGGAACACTGAAGCTTTCTTT.

This clonotype was counted between two and nine times. The chain has TRBV29-1 and TRBJ1-5; 9 bases align to TRBD1. The V segment lost 6 bases and the J segment 6 bases; nucleotides outside the gene matches: 9. There are 14 residues in the CDR3. Germline V gene sequence: CDR1 SQVTM, CDR2 ANQGSEA. The CDR3 DNA reads TGCAGCGTGGTCACAGGGGGCCGGAGTCAGCCCCAGCATTTT. Translated: CSVVTGGRSQPQHF. The whole variable domain, remainder taken from reference TRBV29-1 and TRBJ1-5, is SAVISQKPSRDICQRGTSLTIQCQVDSQVTMMFWYRQQPGQSLTLIATANQGSEATYESGFVIDKFPISRPNLTFSTLTVSNMSPEDSSIYLCSVVTGGRSQPQHFGDGTRLSIL.

This clonotype was detected ten times or more. This chain uses TRBV5-4 with TRBJ1-2, with D unclear. There are 11 residues in the CDR3. Per the germline V gene, CDR1 is SGHNT and CDR2 is YYREEE (reference sequence). V was shortened by 1 base and J by 8 bases, with 6 bases between the two germline ends. CDR3 region: CASSLNGGYTF. The DNA of the CDR3 is TGTGCCAGCAGCTTGAACGGGGGCTACACCTTC.

This sequence joins TRBV27 and TRBJ1-5; D is possibly TRBD1 (5 bases). Germline CDR1 reads MNHEY; CDR2 reads SMNVEV (reference sequence). The CDR3 spans 15 residues. V lost 8 bases, J lost 2 bases, and 16 bases lay in between. Written as DNA, the CDR3 is TGTGCCAGCGTTGGGAGGGACGGGGGCAATCAGCCCCAGCATTTT. It encodes CASVGRDGGNQPQHF.

This clonotype was counted between two and nine times. V is TRBV7-2 and J is TRBJ1-5, with D possibly matching TRBD1 (5 bases). Deletions cut 3 bases from V and 6 bases from J, with 15 bases between. CDR3 length equals 15 residues. The V gene's germline CDR1 is SGHTA and CDR2 FQGNSA. CDR3: CASSLQGGLIQPQHF. DNA for the CDR3: TGTGCCAGCAGCTTGCAGGGTGGGTTGATTCAGCCCCAGCATTTT.

This clonotype has more than one count but fewer than ten. This chain uses TRBV5-1 with TRBJ2-1, with 8 bases that match TRBD2. Germline lookup yields CDR1 SGHRS and CDR2 YFSETQ. This CDR3 region has 14 residues. Unmatched junction bases numbered 7, after V lost 0 bases and J lost 11 bases. As DNA, the CDR3 is TGCGCCAGCAGCTTGGAGGGGTTAGCGGGAAAGCAGTTCTTC. The encoded protein is CASSLEGLAGKQFF.

This clonotype was detected only a few times. This rearrangement joins TRBV6-1 to TRBJ1-5; D unresolved. The germline CDR1 and CDR2 sequences are MNHNS and SASEGT. The CDR3 covers 15 residues. V was trimmed by 6 bases and J by 4 bases, leaving 16 bases between them. The CDR3 DNA follows: TGTGCCAGCAGGCCGTTGGATGGAGCTAATCAGCCCCAGCATTTT. It specifies CASRPLDGANQPQHF.

This clonotype came up many times. CDR3: CASSLARDQPQHF. In nucleotides, the CDR3 is TGTGCCAGCAGTTTAGCGCGCGATCAGCCCCAGCATTTT. V and J are TRBV12-3 or TRBV12-4 and TRBJ1-5; D gene ambiguous. Trimming shortened V by 0 bases and J by 5 bases, and 5 bases separated the two germline ends. The CDR3 spans 13 residues.

V and J are TRBV20-1 and TRBJ1-1; tentatively, D is TRBD1 (5 bases). Germline V gene data show CDR1 as DFQATT and CDR2 as SNEGSKA (reference sequence). V gave up 6 bases and J gave up 0 bases, with 17 bases separating them. The CDR3 spans 15 residues. In DNA, the CDR3 is TGCAGTGCCATGACATGGGAGGGGATGAACACTGAAGCTTTCTTT. This sequence encodes CSAMTWEGMNTEAFF.

This clonotype was seen at least ten times. V and J are TRBV5-1 and TRBJ1-4, with 8 nucleotides matching TRBD1. CDR3 length: 15 residues. Germline-derived CDR1 and CDR2 are SGHRS and YFSETQ. Trimming at V came to 1 base and at J to 9 bases, leaving 8 bases not matched to a gene. This CDR3 reads CASSLSSQGAKKLFF. CDR3 nucleotide sequence: TGCGCCAGCAGCTTGAGTAGTCAGGGGGCCAAAAAACTGTTTTTT.

Many counts were recorded for this clonotype. This rearrangement joins TRBV11-2 to TRBJ2-5; the match to TRBD2 covers 7 bases. From germline, CDR1 is SGHAT and CDR2 FQNNGV. After removal of 5 bases from V and 5 bases from J, the junction contained 11 bases not matched to a gene. The CDR3 has 15 amino acids. The CDR3 DNA follows: TGTGCCAGCAGCCCCCTAGGCGGGGGTTGGGAGACCCAGTACTTC. Amino acids: CASSPLGGGWETQYF. Looking up the rest from reference TRBV11-2 and TRBJ2-5 gives the full variable domain: EAGVAQSPRYKIIEKRQSVAFWCNPISGHATLYWYQQILGQGPKLLIQFQNNGVVDDSQLPKDRFSAERLKGVDSTLKIQPAKLEDSAVYLCASSPLGGGWETQYFGPGTRLLVL.

This clonotype has ten or more counts. V and J are TRBV30 and TRBJ1-5; D gene uncertain. Germline CDR1 GTSNPN, CDR2 SVGIG (reference sequence). The CDR3 loop spans 13 amino acids. The V gene lost 0 bases and the J gene lost 4 bases, with 7 bases spanning the gap. CDR3 in DNA: TGTGCCTGGAGTGTAAGGGAGAATCAGCCCCAGCATTTT. This translates into CAWSVRENQPQHF. Based on the CDR3 plus reference TRBV30 and TRBJ1-5, the full variable domain is SQTIHQWPATLVQPVGSPLSLECTVEGTSNPNLYWYRQAAGRGLQLLFYSVGIGQISSEVPQNLSASRPQDRQFILSSKKLLLSDSGFYLCAWSVRENQPQHFGDGTRLSIL.

Only a few counts were recorded for this clonotype. The V call is TRBV20-1, the J call TRBJ1-1; 7 nucleotides align to TRBD1. This CDR3 contains 13 residues. The V and J ends lost 6 bases and 1 base, in that order; junction bases with no gene match: 5. Germline CDR1 is DFQATT and CDR2 is SNEGSKA (reference sequence). DNA of the CDR3: TGCAGTGCACCAGGGGGTACGAACACTGAAGCTTTCTTT. This codes for CSAPGGTNTEAFF.

This clonotype was detected ten times or more. The V call is TRBV18, the J call TRBJ1-1; tentative D call: TRBD1 (6 bases). From germline, CDR1 is KGHSH and CDR2 LQKENI. The CDR3 is 12 amino acids. The V end was cut by 4 bases, the J end by 8 bases, with 11 bases between. CDR3 nucleotide sequence: TGTGCCAGCTCACAATTACAGGGCGAAGCTTTCTTT. It is translated as CASSQLQGEAFF.

Many counts were recorded for this clonotype. This chain links TRBV10-3 with TRBJ2-3; 14 bases agree with TRBD2. The CDR3 sequence is 16 residues long. V lost 6 bases to trimming and J lost 5 bases; unmatched junction nucleotides: 7. The V gene's germline CDR1 is ENHRY and CDR2 SYGVKD. The CDR3 is CAIRGTSGGYGDTQYF. DNA of the CDR3: TGTGCCATCAGGGGGACTAGCGGGGGCTACGGAGATACGCAGTATTTT.

This clonotype was seen at least ten times. The rearrangement links TRBV5-1 to TRBJ2-1, with 9 nucleotides matching TRBD1. CDR1 and CDR2 (germline): SGHRS, YFSETQ. J was trimmed by 6 bases and V by 2 bases; bases with no gene match: 6. There are 15 residues in the CDR3. The CDR3 region is CASSFTGQGINEQFF. As DNA, the CDR3 is TGCGCCAGCAGCTTTACGGGACAGGGTATCAATGAGCAGTTCTTC.

The table lists this clonotype with many counts. The chain combines TRBV7-3 with TRBJ2-2, with 7 bases that match TRBD2. Per germline, CDR1 SGHTA and CDR2 FQGTGA. V was clipped by 5 bases and J by 4 bases; unmatched bases: 4. This CDR3 is 14 amino acids long. The DNA of the CDR3 is TGTGCCAGCAGCCTAGGGAGGGTCACCGGGGAGCTGTTTTTT. It encodes CASSLGRVTGELFF.

In regard to this clonotype: An end of the junction differs from the germline gene, which may be a read error. V usage is TRBV3-1 and J usage is TRBJ2-1, with 8 bases aligning to TRBD2. Germline V gene sequence: CDR1 LGHDT, CDR2 YNNKEL (reference sequence). The CDR3 runs to 15 residues. Written as DNA, the CDR3 is TGTGCCAGCACCCAACAACGGGGGGGTATCAATGAGCAGTTCTTC. Amino acids: CASTQQRGGINEQFF.

At least ten counts were recorded for this clonotype. This chain uses TRBV4-1 with TRBJ2-3, with D perhaps TRBD1 or TRBD2 (6 bases each). The germline gives CDR1 MGHRA, CDR2 YSYEKL. The CDR3 runs 16 residues. V gave up 1 base and J gave up 2 bases, with 13 bases separating them. CDR3 nucleotide sequence: TGCGCCAGCAGCCAAGCTAAAGGGGGGATCACAGATACGCAGTATTTT. This encodes CASSQAKGGITDTQYF.

The chain recombines TRBV5-1 with TRBJ2-1; no firm D call. The CDR3 consists of 14 residues. Between the trimmed V and J ends, which lost 2 bases and 5 bases, there was a span of 11 bases. In germline, CDR1 is SGHRS, CDR2 YFSETQ. The CDR3 loop is CASSFRLDNNEQFF. CDR3 nucleotide sequence: TGCGCCAGCAGCTTCCGATTAGACAACAATGAGCAGTTCTTC.

The chain joins TRBV20-1 to TRBJ1-1; 11 nucleotides align to TRBD1. The CDR3 consists of 13 residues. Looked up from germline, CDR1 is DFQATT and CDR2 is SNEGSKA (reference sequence). Trimming took 4 bases from V and 7 from J; bases not matched to a gene: 5. For the CDR3, the DNA is TGCAGTGCTAAGGACAGGGGGCGCGGTGAAGCTTTCTTT. It is translated as CSAKDRGRGEAFF.